These 14 T cell receptor beta chains originate from one sample sequenced in a study of post-analysis software for immune sequencing data. Broader study findings: TRBV5-6, TRBV5-1 and TRBV20-1 were among roughly five TRBV segments more frequent in patients than controls.

TCR beta libraries were prepared from cDNA with unique molecular identifiers. A single record per CDR3 protein comes from TCRdb applying MiXCR to the PCR reads. The repertoire has some 500,000 distinct CDR3 sequences, roughly 45% of them found once; the top ten carry about 12%. No antigens are known for them. The sequenced sample consisted of blood. The receptors were sampled from a girl aged 10 to 17 with multiple sclerosis.

The gene calls are TRBV28 and TRBJ2-7, with 15 nucleotides matching TRBD2. This CDR3 is built from 21 residues. Germline loops: CDR1 MDHEN, CDR2 SYDVKM. The V segment lost 5 bases and the J segment 0 bases; nucleotides outside the gene matches: 17. CDR3 nucleotide sequence: TGTGCCAGCAGTGTGGGGGGACTAGCGGGGGGCCGTACCCTGAGCTCCTACGAGCAGTACTTC. It codes for CASSVGGLAGGRTLSSYEQYF.

This chain connects TRBV20-1 to TRBJ2-7; TRBD2 matches 14 bases. CDR1 is DFQATT, CDR2 SNEGSKA, per germline (reference sequence). V lost 6 bases and J lost 2; bases outside the gene matches: 6. The CDR3 length is 15 residues. The CDR3 spells CSAKGTSGSPYEQYF. In nucleotides, the CDR3 is TGCAGTGCCAAAGGGACTAGCGGGAGTCCCTACGAGCAGTACTTC.

V usage is TRBV4-1 and J usage is TRBJ2-7; TRBD1 matches at 10 bases. Trimming cost V 0 bases and J 3 bases; bases outside gene matches: 8. The CDR3 loop spans 17 amino acids. Germline-derived CDR1 and CDR2 are MGHRA and YSYEKL. CDR3: CASSQEPPGTGDYEQYF. The CDR3 DNA follows: TGCGCCAGCAGCCAAGAACCCCCCGGGACAGGGGACTACGAGCAGTACTTC.

The table lists this clonotype with a few counts. The chain recombines TRBV28 with TRBJ2-1, with 13 bases that match TRBD2. The length of the CDR3 is 15 residues. Germline values: CDR1 MDHEN, CDR2 SYDVKM. The trim removed 5 bases at V and 7 bases at J, leaving 5 bases unmatched. The CDR3 region has the DNA TGTGCCAGCAGTAAAGGGACTAGCGGGAAAAATGAGCAGTTCTTC. This translates into CASSKGTSGKNEQFF.

This clonotype was seen a handful of times. This rearrangement joins TRBV29-1 to TRBJ2-7, with TRBD1 as a possible D gene (6 bases). The length of the CDR3 is 14 residues. CDR1 and CDR2 (germline): SQVTM, ANQGSEA. The V and J ends lost 2 bases and 0 bases respectively, with 11 bases between them. The CDR3 is CSVESDRSSYEQYF. CDR3 sequence (DNA): TGCAGCGTTGAATCCGACAGGAGCTCCTACGAGCAGTACTTC.

The chain combines TRBV4-1 with TRBJ2-7; 7 bases map to TRBD2. The CDR3 is 15 residues long. V dropped 2 bases and J dropped 2; count of bases not matched to a gene: 6. Germline V gene data show CDR1 as MGHRA and CDR2 as YSYEKL. The CDR3 bases are TGCGCCAGCAGCCAAATACGGACTAGTACCTACGAGCAGTACTTC. This encodes CASSQIRTSTYEQYF.

The chain recombines TRBV7-2 with TRBJ2-4, with 8 bases matching TRBD1. The J call may be wrong; the DNA end is better matched by TRBJ2-5. Germline assignment: CDR1 SGHTA and CDR2 FQGNSA. There are 15 residues in the CDR3. The CDR3 loop is CASSLVRTGSRTQYF. The CDR3 DNA reads TGTGCCAGCAGCTTAGTACGGACAGGGAGCAGGACCCAGTACTTC.

J is TRBJ2-7 and V is TRBV10-3; 8 nucleotides align to TRBD1. V lost 7 bases to trimming and J lost 3 bases; unmatched junction nucleotides: 8. Looked up from germline, CDR1 is ENHRY and CDR2 is SYGVKD. The CDR3 runs to 14 residues. The CDR3 sequence: CAITAGQANYEQYF. In nucleotides, the CDR3 is TGTGCCATCACCGCGGGACAGGCAAACTACGAGCAGTACTTC.

The chain links TRBV5-1 to TRBJ2-3, with 7 bases aligning to TRBD1. Germline-derived CDR1 and CDR2 are SGHRS and YFSETQ. The trim removed 1 base at V and 2 bases at J, leaving 4 bases unmatched. The CDR3 is 15 amino acids. Here the CDR3 reads CASSLRGQNTDTQYF. The CDR3 nucleotides read TGCGCCAGCAGCTTGCGGGGACAGAACACAGATACGCAGTATTTT. The variable domain in full, with the rest retrieved from reference TRBV5-1 and TRBJ2-3, is KAGVTQTPRYLIKTRGQQVTLSCSPISGHRSVSWYQQTPGQGLQFLFEYFSETQRNKGNFPGRFSGRQFSNSRSEMNVSTLELGDSALYLCASSLRGQNTDTQYFGPGTRLTVL.

The chain carries TRBV28 and TRBJ2-3; 9 nucleotides match TRBD2. The CDR3 has 16 residues. Trimming at V came to 2 bases and at J to 4 bases, leaving 7 bases not matched to a gene. Germline V gene sequence: CDR1 MDHEN, CDR2 SYDVKM. This CDR3 reads CASSLEAGGRSDTQYF. CDR3 in DNA: TGTGCCAGCAGTTTAGAAGCGGGAGGAAGGTCAGATACGCAGTATTTT.

CDR3 amino acids: CASSPLAGTNTDTQYF. The CDR3 DNA reads as TGTGCCAGCAGCCCACTAGCGGGAACAAACACAGATACGCAGTATTTT. The J gene is TRBJ2-3, the V gene TRBV7-8; 10 bases are shared with TRBD2. Germline lookup yields CDR1 SGHVS and CDR2 FQNEAQ. J lost 2 bases, V lost 5 bases, and 7 bases had no gene match. CDR3 length: 16 amino acids.

This clonotype was detected ten times or more. This rearrangement joins TRBV6-1 to TRBJ2-5; D perhaps matches TRBD2 (6 bases). V was shortened by 11 bases and J by 4 bases, with 23 bases between the two germline ends. Germline loops: CDR1 MNHNS, CDR2 SASEGT. The CDR3 length is 15 residues. CDR3 DNA: TGTGCCCACGCCGAACGGGGAGGATCCAGAGAGACCCAGTACTTC. It is translated as CAHAERGGSRETQYF.

This clonotype has a single count. V gene TRBV9 combines with J gene TRBJ2-7; 7 positions agree with TRBD1. The CDR3 sequence is 14 residues long. V shed 7 bases, J shed 1 base, and the junction held 8 bases outside the gene matches. Per germline, CDR1 SGDLS and CDR2 YYNGEE. The CDR3 region is CASGPGGRSYEQYF. CDR3 nucleotide sequence: TGTGCCAGCGGCCCAGGGGGTAGATCCTACGAGCAGTACTTC.

The chain has TRBV28 and TRBJ2-1; 8 nucleotides match TRBD2. Trimming removed 4 bases from V and 6 bases from J; junction bases left unmatched: 5. The CDR3 spans 14 residues. Germline V gene lookup returns CDR1 MDHEN and CDR2 SYDVKM. CDR3: CASSSSGFGNEQFF. The CDR3 coding sequence is TGTGCCAGCAGTTCTAGCGGGTTCGGCAATGAGCAGTTCTTC.